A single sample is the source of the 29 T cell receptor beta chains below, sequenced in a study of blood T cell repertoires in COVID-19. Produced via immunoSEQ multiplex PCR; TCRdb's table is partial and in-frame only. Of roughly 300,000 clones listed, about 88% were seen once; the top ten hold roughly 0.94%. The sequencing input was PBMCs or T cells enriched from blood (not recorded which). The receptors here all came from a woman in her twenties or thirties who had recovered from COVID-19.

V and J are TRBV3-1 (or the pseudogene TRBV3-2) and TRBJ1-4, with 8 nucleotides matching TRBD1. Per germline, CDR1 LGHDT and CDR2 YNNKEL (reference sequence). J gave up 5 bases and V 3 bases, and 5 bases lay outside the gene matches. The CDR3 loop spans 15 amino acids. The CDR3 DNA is TGTGCCAGCAGCCAGATACAGGGGGGGAATGAAAAACTGTTTTTT. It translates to CASSQIQGGNEKLFF.

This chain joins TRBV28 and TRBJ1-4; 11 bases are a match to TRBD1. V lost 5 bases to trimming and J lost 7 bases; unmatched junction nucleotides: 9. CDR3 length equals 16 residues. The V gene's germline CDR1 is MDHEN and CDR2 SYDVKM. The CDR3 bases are TGTGCCAGCAGTATTGACGGGACAGGGGGTCGTGAAAAACTGTTTTTT. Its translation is CASSIDGTGGREKLFF.

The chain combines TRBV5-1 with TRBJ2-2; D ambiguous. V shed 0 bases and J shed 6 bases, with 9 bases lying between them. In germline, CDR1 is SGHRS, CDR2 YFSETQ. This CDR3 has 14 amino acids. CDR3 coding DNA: TGCGCCAGCAGCTTGGATGGTGGCCCCGGGGAGCTGTTTTTT. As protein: CASSLDGGPGELFF. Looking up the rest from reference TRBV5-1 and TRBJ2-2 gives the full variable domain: KAGVTQTPRYLIKTRGQQVTLSCSPISGHRSVSWYQQTPGQGLQFLFEYFSETQRNKGNFPGRFSGRQFSNSRSEMNVSTLELGDSALYLCASSLDGGPGELFFGEGSRLTVL.

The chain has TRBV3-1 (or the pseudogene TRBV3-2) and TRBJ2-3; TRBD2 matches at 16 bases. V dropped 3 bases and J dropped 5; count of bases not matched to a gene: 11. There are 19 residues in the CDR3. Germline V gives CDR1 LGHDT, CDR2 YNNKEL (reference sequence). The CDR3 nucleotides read TGTGCCAGCAGCCAGGTGGGGACTAGCGGGGGGGCCTACGGAGATACGCAGTATTTT. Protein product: CASSQVGTSGGAYGDTQYF.

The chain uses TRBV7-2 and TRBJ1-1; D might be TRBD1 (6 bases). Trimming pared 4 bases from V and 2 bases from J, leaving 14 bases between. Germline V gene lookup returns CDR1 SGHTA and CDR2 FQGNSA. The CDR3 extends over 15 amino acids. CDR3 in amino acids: CASSSKNRVNTEAFF. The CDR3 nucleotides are TGTGCCAGCAGCTCTAAAAACAGGGTCAACACTGAAGCTTTCTTT. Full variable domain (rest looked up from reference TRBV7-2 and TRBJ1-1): GAGVSQSPSNKVTEKGKDVELRCDPISGHTALYWYRQSLGQGLEFLIYFQGNSAPDKSGLPSDRFSAERTGGSVSTLTIQRTQQEDSAVYLCASSSKNRVNTEAFFGQGTRLTVV.

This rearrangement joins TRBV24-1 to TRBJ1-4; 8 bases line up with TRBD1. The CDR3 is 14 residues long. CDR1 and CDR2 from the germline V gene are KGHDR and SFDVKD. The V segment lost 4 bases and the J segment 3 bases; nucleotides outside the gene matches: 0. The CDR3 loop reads CATSETGANEKLFF. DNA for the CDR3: TGTGCCACCAGTGAGACAGGGGCTAATGAAAAACTGTTTTTT.

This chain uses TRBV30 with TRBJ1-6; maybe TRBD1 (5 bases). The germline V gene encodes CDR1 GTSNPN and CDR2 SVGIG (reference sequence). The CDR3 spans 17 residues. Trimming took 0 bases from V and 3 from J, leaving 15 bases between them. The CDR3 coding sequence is TGTGCCTGGAGTGTTAGAGGGGACTCCCTCTATAATTCACCCCTCCACTTT. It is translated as CAWSVRGDSLYNSPLHF.

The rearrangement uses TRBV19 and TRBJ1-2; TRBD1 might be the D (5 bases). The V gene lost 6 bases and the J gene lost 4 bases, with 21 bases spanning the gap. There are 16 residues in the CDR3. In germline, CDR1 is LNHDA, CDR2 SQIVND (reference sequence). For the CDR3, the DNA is TGTGCCAGTAGCTACGACGAAGGGGCCGAACTCTATGGCTACACCTTC. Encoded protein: CASSYDEGAELYGYTF.

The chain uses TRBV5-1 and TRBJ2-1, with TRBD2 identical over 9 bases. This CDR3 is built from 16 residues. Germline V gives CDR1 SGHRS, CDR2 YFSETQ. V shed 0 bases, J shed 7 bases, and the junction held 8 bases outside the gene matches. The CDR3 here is CASSLASSGGGNEQFF. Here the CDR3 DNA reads TGCGCCAGCAGCTTGGCGAGTAGCGGGGGAGGAAATGAGCAGTTCTTC. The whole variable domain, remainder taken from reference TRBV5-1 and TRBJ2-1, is KAGVTQTPRYLIKTRGQQVTLSCSPISGHRSVSWYQQTPGQGLQFLFEYFSETQRNKGNFPGRFSGRQFSNSRSEMNVSTLELGDSALYLCASSLASSGGGNEQFFGPGTRLTVL.

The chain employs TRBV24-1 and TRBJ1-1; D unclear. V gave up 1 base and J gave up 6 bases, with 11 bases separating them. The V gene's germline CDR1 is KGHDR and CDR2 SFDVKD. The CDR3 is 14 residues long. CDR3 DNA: TGTGCCACCAGTGATTTACATGGAGGGTCTGAAGCTTTCTTT. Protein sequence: CATSDLHGGSEAFF.

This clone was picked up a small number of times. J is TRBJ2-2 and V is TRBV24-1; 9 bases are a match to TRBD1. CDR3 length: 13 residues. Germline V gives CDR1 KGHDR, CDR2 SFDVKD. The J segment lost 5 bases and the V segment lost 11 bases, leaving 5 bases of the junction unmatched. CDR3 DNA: TGTGCCATCAACAGGGGGCAAACCGGGGAGCTGTTTTTT. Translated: CAINRGQTGELFF.

In DNA, the CDR3 is TGTGCCAGTAGTATAAGTACAGGGTCGGACTACGAGCAGTACTTC. Protein product: CASSISTGSDYEQYF. The rearrangement links TRBV19 to TRBJ2-7; a weak D match, TRBD1 (6 bases). The V gene lost 2 bases and the J gene lost 3 bases, with 14 bases spanning the gap. CDR1 LNHDA and CDR2 SQIVND come from the germline V gene (reference sequence). The CDR3 has 15 amino acids. Based on the CDR3 plus reference TRBV19 and TRBJ2-7, the full variable domain is DGGITQSPKYLFRKEGQNVTLSCEQNLNHDAMYWYRQDPGQGLRLIYYSQIVNDFQKGDIAEGYSVSREKKESFPLTVTSAQKNPTAFYLCASSISTGSDYEQYFGPGTRLTVT.

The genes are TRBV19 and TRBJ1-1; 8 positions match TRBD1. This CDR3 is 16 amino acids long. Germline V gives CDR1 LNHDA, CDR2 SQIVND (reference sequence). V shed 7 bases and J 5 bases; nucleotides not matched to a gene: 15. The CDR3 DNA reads TGTGCCAGTAAGTCCGCGGCAGGGGGCGTTGGTACTGAAGCTTTCTTT. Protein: CASKSAAGGVGTEAFF.

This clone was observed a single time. The CDR3 loop reads CASSPGQRNTEAFF. In nucleotides, the CDR3 is TGTGCCAGTAGTCCGGGACAGAGGAACACTGAAGCTTTCTTT. The genes are TRBV19 and TRBJ1-1; 7 bases match TRBD1. J was trimmed by 1 base and V by 5 bases; bases with no gene match: 4. Germline CDR1 reads LNHDA; CDR2 reads SQIVND (reference sequence). There are 14 residues in the CDR3.

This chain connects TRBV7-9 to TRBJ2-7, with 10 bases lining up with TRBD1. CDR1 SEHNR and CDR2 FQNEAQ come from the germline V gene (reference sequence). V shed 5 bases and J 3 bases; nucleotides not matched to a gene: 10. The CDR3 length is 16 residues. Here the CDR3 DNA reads TGTGCCAGCAGCCCTAGGCCGGGACAGGGGATCTACGAGCAGTACTTC. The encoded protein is CASSPRPGQGIYEQYF.

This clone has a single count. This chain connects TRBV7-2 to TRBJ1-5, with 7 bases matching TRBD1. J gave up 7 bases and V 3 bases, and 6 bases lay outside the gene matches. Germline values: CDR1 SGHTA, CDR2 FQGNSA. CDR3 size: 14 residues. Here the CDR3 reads CASSLRQGGQPQHF. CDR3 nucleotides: TGTGCCAGCAGCTTGAGACAGGGTGGGCAGCCCCAGCATTTT. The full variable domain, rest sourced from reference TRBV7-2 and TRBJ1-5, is GAGVSQSPSNKVTEKGKDVELRCDPISGHTALYWYRQSLGQGLEFLIYFQGNSAPDKSGLPSDRFSAERTGGSVSTLTIQRTQQEDSAVYLCASSLRQGGQPQHFGDGTRLSIL.

CDR3 amino acids: CACNRVNSGNTIYF. CDR3 nucleotide sequence: TGTGCCTGCAACAGGGTAAACTCTGGAAACACCATATATTTT. The gene calls are TRBV30 and TRBJ1-3, with D possibly being TRBD1 (6 bases). The germline CDR1 and CDR2 sequences are GTSNPN and SVGIG (reference sequence). V was pared by 6 bases and J by 0 bases, with 12 bases between. This CDR3 spans 14 amino acids. The full variable domain, rest sourced from reference TRBV30 and TRBJ1-3, is SQTIHQWPATLVQPVGSPLSLECTVEGTSNPNLYWYRQAAGRGLQLLFYSVGIGQISSEVPQNLSASRPQDRQFILSSKKLLLSDSGFYLCACNRVNSGNTIYFGEGSWLTVV.

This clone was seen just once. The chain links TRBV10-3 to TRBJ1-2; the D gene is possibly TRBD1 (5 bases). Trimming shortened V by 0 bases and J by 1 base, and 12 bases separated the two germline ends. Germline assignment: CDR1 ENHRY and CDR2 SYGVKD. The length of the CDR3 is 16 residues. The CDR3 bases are TGTGCCATCAGTGAGTCGCCATTCGGGGGTAACTATGGCTACACCTTC. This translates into CAISESPFGGNYGYTF.

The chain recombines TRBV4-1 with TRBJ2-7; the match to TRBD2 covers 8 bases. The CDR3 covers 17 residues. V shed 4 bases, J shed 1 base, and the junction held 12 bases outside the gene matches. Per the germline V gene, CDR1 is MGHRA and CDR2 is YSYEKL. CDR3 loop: CASSPRGSGGSSYEQYF. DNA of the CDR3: TGCGCCAGCAGCCCCCGGGGGAGCGGGGGTTCTTCCTACGAGCAGTACTTC.

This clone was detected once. DNA for the CDR3: TGTGCCAGCAGCCATGGGACTAACCCTGGGAATGAGCAGTTCTTC. This codes for CASSHGTNPGNEQFF. The chain joins TRBV9 to TRBJ2-1; 7 bases are a match to TRBD2. Germline V gene sequence: CDR1 SGDLS, CDR2 YYNGEE. V lost 4 bases, J lost 7 bases, and 11 bases stayed unmatched. The CDR3 covers 15 residues.

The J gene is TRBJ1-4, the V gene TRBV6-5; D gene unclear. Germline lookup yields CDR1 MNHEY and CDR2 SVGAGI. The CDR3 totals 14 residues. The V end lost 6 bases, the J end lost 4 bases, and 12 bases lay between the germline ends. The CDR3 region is CASSRDGFNEKLFF. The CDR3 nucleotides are TGTGCCAGCAGCCGCGACGGGTTTAATGAAAAACTGTTTTTT.

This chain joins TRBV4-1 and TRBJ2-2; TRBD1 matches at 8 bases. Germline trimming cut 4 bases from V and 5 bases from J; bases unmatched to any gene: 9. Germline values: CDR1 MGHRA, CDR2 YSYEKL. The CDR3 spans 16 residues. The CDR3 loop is CASSPLDRVGTGELFF. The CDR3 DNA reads TGCGCCAGCAGCCCGTTGGACAGGGTCGGAACCGGGGAGCTGTTTTTT.

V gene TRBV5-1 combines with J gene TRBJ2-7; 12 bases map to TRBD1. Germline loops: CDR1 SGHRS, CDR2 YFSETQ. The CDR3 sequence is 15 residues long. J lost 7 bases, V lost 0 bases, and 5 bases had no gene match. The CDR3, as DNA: TGCGCCAGCAGCTTGGCCGGGACAGGGGGCGGGGAGCAGTACTTC. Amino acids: CASSLAGTGGGEQYF.

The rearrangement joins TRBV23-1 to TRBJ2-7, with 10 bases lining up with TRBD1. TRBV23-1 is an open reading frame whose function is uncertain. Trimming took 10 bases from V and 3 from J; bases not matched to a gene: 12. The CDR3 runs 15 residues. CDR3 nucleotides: TGCGCCACCGACCCCGGGACAGGGGTTTTCTACGAGCAGTACTTC. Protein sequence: CATDPGTGVFYEQYF.

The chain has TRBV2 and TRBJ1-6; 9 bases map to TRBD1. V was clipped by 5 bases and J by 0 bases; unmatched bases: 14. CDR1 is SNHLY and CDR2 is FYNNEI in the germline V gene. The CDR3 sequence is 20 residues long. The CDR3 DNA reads TGTGCCAGCAGTTTAAGCGCGGACAGGGGCCCGGGCTCCTATAATTCACCCCTCCACTTT. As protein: CASSLSADRGPGSYNSPLHF.

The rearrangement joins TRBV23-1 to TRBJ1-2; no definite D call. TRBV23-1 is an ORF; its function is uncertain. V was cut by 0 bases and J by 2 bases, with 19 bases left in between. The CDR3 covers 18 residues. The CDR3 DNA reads TGCGCCAGCAGTCAATCAGAAGTTAATACTAGCTGGAACTATGGCTACACCTTC. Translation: CASSQSEVNTSWNYGYTF.

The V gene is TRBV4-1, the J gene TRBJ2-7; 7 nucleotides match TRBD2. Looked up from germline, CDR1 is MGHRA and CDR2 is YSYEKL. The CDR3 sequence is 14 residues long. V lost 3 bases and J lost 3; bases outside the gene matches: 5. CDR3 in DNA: TGCGCCAGCAGCCAGACGGCGGGGGTCTACGAGCAGTACTTC. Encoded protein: CASSQTAGVYEQYF.

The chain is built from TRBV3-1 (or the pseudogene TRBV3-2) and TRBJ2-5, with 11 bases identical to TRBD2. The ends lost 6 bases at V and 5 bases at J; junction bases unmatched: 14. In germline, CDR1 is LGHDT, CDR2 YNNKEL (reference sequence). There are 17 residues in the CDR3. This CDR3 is CASRKLAGAHFFETQYF. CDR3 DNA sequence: TGTGCCAGCAGAAAACTAGCGGGGGCCCACTTCTTCGAGACCCAGTACTTC.

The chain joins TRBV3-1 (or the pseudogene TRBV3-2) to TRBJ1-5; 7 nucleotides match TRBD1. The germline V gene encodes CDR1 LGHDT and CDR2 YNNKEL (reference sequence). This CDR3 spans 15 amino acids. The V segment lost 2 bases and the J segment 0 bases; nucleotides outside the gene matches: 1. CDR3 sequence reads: CASSQYRGSNQPQHF. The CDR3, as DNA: TGTGCCAGCAGCCAATACAGGGGTAGCAATCAGCCCCAGCATTTT.